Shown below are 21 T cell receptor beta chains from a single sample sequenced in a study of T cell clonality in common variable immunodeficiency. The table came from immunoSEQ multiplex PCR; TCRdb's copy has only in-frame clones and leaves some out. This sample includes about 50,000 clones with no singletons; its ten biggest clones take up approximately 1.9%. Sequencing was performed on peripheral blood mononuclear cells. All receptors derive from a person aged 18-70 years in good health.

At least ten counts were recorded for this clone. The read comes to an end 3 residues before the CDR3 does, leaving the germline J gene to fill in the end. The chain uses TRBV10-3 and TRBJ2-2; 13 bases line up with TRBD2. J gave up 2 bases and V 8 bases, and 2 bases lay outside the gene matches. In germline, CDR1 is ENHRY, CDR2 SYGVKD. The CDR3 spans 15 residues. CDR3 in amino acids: CAIGTSGVNTGELFF. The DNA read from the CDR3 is TGTGCCATCGGGACTAGCGGGGTTAACACCGGGGAG.

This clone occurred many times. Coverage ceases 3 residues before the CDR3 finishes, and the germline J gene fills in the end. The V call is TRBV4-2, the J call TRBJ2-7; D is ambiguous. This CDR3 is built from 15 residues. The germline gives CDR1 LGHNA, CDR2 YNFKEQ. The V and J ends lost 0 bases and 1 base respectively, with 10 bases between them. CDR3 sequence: CASSQEEDSSYEQYF. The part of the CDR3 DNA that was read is TGTGCCAGCAGCCAAGAGGAAGACTCTTCCTACGAG.

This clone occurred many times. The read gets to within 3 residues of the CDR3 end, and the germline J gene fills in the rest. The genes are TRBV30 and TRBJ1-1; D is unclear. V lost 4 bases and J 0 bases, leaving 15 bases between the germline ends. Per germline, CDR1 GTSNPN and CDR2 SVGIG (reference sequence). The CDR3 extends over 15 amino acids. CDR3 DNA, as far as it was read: TGTGCCTGGACCTTATCCGGTTCAATGAACACTGAA. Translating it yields CAWTLSGSMNTE. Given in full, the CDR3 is CAWTLSGSMNTEAFF.

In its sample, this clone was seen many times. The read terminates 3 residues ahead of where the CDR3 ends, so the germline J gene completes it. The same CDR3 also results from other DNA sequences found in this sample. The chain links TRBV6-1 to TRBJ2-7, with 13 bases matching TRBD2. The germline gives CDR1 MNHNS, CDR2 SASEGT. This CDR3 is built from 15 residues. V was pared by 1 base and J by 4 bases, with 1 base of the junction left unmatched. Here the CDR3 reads CASSEGTSGSYEQYF. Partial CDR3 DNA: TGTGCCAGCAGTGAAGGGACTAGCGGGAGTTACGAG.

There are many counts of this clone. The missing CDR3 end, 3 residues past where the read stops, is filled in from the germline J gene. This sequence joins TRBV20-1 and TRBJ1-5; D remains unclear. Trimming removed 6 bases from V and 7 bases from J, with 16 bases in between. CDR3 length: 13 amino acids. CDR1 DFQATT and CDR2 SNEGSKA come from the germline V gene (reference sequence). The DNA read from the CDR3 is TGCAGTGCCACCCGCCCTGGTAGCCAGCCC. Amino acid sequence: CSATRPGSQP. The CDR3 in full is CSATRPGSQPQHF.

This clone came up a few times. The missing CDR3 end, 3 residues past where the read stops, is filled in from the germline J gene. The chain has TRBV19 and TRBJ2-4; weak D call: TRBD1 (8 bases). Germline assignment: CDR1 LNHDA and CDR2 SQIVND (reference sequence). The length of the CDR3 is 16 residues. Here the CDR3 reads CASTLQGAVRDYGQYF. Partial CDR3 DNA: TGTGCCAGTACTCTTCAGGGGGCGGTAAGGGACTATGGT.

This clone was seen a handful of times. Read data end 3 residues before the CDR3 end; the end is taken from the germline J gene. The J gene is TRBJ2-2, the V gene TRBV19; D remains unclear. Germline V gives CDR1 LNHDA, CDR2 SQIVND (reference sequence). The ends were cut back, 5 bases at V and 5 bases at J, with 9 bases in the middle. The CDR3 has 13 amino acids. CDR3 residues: CASSETGTGELFF. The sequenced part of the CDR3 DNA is TGTGCCAGTAGTGAGACTGGAACCGGGGAG.

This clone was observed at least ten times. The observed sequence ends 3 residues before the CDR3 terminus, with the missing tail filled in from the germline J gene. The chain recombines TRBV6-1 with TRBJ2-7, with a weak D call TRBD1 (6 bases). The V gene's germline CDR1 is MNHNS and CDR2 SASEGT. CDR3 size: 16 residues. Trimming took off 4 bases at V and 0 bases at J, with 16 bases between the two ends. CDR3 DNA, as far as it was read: TGTGCCAGCAGTGCCTTACAGGGAAGGAGCTCCTACGAG. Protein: CASSALQGRSSYE. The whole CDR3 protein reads CASSALQGRSSYEQYF.

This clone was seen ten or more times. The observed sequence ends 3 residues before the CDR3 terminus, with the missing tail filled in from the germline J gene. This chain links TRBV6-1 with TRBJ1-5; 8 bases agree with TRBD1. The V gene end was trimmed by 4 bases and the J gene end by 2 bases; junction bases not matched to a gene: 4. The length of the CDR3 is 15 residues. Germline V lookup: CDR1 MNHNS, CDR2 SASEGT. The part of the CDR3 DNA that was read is TGTGCCAGCAGTGGAGGACAGGGTGGCAATCAGCCC. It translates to CASSGGQGGNQP. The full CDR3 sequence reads CASSGGQGGNQPQHF.

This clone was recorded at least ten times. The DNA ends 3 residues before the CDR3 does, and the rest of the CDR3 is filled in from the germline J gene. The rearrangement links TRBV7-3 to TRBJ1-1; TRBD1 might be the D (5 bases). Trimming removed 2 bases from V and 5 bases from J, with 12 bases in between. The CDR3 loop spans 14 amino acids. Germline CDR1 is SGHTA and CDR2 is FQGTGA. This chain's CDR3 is CASSLQGGKTEAFF. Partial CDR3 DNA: TGTGCCAGCAGCTTACAGGGAGGTAAGACTGAA.

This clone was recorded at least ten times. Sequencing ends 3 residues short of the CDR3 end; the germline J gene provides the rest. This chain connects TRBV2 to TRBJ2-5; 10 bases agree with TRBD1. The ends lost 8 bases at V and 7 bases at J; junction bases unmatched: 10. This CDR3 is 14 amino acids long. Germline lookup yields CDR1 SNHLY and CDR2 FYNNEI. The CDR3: CASRQGQGKGTQYF. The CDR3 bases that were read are TGTGCCAGCCGACAGGGACAGGGGAAGGGGACC.

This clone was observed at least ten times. The CDR3 bases that were read are TGTGCCAGCAGCTTGGCAGGGGTTCAGCCC. It is translated as CASSLAGVQP. In full, the CDR3 reads CASSLAGVQPQHF. V and J are TRBV5-6 and TRBJ1-5; D might be TRBD1 (6 bases). The DNA ends 3 residues before the CDR3 does, and the rest of the CDR3 is filled in from the germline J gene. Trimming stripped 0 bases from V and 6 bases from J, with 7 bases between. The CDR3 is 13 residues long. CDR1 and CDR2 from the germline V gene are SGHDT and YYEEEE.

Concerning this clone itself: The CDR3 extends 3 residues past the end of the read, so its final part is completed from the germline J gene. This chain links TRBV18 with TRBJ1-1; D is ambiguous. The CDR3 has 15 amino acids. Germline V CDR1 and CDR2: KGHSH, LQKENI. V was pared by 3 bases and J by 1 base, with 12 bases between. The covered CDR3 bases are TGTGCCAGCTCACCGAGATCGGACTCGAACACTGAA. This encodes CASSPRSDSNTE. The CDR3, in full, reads CASSPRSDSNTEAFF. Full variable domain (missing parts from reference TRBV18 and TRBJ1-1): NAGVMQNPRHLVRRRGQEARLRCSPMKGHSHVYWYRQLPEEGLKFMVYLQKENIIDESGMPKERFSAEFPKEGPSILRIQQVVRGDSAAYFCASSPRSDSNTEAFFGQGTRLTVV.

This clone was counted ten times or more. The covered CDR3 bases are TGCAGTGCTAGAGGAGGACTTACCCCCTCCTACGAG. Its protein is CSARGGLTPSYE. The full CDR3 protein is CSARGGLTPSYEQYF. This chain uses TRBV20-1 with TRBJ2-7, with D possibly TRBD2 on 5 matching bases. The CDR3 goes on 3 residues after the read ends, and that part is filled in from the germline J gene. Germline CDR1 is DFQATT and CDR2 is SNEGSKA (reference sequence). V was shortened by 1 base and J by 0 bases, with 13 bases between the two germline ends. The CDR3 runs to 15 residues.

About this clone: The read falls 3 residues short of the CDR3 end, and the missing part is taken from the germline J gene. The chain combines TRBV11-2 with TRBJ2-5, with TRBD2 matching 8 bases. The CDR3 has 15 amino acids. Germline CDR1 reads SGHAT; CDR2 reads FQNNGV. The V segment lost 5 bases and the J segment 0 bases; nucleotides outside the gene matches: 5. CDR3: CASSPRGGYQETQYF. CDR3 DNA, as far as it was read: TGTGCCAGCAGCCCCCGGGGGGGGTACCAAGAGACC.

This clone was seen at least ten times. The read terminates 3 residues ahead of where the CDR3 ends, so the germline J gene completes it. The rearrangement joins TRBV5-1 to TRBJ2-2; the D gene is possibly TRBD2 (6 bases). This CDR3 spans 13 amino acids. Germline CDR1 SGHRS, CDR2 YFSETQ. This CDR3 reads CASSSPGLNELFF. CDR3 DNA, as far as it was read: TGCGCCAGCAGCTCGCCGGGACTTAACGAG. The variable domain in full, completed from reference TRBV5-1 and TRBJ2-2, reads KAGVTQTPRYLIKTRGQQVTLSCSPISGHRSVSWYQQTPGQGLQFLFEYFSETQRNKGNFPGRFSGRQFSNSRSEMNVSTLELGDSALYLCASSSPGLNELFFGEGSRLTVL.

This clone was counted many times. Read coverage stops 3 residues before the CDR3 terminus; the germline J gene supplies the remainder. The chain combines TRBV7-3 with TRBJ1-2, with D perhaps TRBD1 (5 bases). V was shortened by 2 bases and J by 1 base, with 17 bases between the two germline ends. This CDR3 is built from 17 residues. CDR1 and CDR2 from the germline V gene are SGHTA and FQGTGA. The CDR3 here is CASSLQPGTIDNYGYTF. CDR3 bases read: TGTGCCAGCAGCTTACAGCCAGGGACTATTGATAACTATGGC. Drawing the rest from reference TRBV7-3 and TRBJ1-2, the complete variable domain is GAGVSQTPSNKVTEKGKYVELRCDPISGHTALYWYRQSLGQGPEFLIYFQGTGAADDSGLPNDRFFAVRPEGSVSTLKIQRTERGDSAVYLCASSLQPGTIDNYGYTFGSGTRLTVV.

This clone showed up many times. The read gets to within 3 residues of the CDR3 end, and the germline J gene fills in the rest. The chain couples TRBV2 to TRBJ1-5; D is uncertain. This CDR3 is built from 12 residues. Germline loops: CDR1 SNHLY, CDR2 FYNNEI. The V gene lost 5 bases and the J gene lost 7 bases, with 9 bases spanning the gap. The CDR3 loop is CASSLRAQPQHF. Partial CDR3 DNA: TGTGCCAGCAGTCTACGCGCCCAGCCC. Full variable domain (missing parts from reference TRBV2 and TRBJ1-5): EPEVTQTPSHQVTQMGQEVILRCVPISNHLYFYWYRQILGQKVEFLVSFYNNEISEKSEIFDDQFSVERPDGSNFTLKIRSTKLEDSAMYFCASSLRAQPQHFGDGTRLSIL.

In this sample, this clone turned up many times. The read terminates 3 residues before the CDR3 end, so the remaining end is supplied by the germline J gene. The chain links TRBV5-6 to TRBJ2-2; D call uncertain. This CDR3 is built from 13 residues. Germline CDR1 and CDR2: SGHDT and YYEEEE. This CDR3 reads CASSLSINEKLFF. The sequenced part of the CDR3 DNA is TGTGCCAGCAGCTTATCTATTAATGAAAAG.

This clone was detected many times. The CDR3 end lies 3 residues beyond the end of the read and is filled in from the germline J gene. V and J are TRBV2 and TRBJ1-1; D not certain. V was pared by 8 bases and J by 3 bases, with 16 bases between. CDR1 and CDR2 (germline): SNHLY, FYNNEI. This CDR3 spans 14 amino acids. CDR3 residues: CASLWLGGDTEAFF. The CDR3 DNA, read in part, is TGTGCCAGCTTATGGCTAGGTGGCGACACTGAA. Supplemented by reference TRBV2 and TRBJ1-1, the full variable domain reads EPEVTQTPSHQVTQMGQEVILRCVPISNHLYFYWYRQILGQKVEFLVSFYNNEISEKSEIFDDQFSVERPDGSNFTLKIRSTKLEDSAMYFCASLWLGGDTEAFFGQGTRLTVV.

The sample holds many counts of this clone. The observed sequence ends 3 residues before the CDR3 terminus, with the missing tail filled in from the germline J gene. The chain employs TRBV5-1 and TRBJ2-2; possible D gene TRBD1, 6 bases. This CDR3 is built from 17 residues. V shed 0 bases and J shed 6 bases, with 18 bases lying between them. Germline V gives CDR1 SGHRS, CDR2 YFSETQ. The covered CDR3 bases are TGCGCCAGCAGCTTGGCCCGTAATCAGGGGCGCGCCGGGGAG. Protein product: CASSLARNQGRAGE. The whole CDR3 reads CASSLARNQGRAGELFF. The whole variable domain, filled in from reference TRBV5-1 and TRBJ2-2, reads KAGVTQTPRYLIKTRGQQVTLSCSPISGHRSVSWYQQTPGQGLQFLFEYFSETQRNKGNFPGRFSGRQFSNSRSEMNVSTLELGDSALYLCASSLARNQGRAGELFFGEGSRLTVL.